This T cell receptor beta chain is from a study of Graves' ophthalmopathy and Graves' hyperthyroidism. Turning to the study itself: Untreated patients at initial diagnosis provided peripheral blood. Notes on the study in general: Among thyroid clonotypes expanded above 0.001 frequency, most also appeared in blood.

Investigators amplified TCR beta CDR3 regions from RNA transcripts. Amplification began with first-round RT-PCR using HTBI primers, then second-round multiplex PCR was performed. One entry per CDR3 protein, called by TCRdb with MiXCR from the multiplex PCR reads. This sample yields roughly 400,000 distinct CDR3 sequences, of which 15% are seen a single time; about 7.3% belongs to the top ten. Hyperthyroidism qualified as stable when ophthalmopathy did not develop within 18 months of follow-up. Symptoms, serum thyroxine and TRAb, thyroid ultrasound, and orbital computed tomography formed the diagnostic basis. This clonotype was detected many times. Its antigen is undetermined. The CDR3 is 14 amino acids. V gave up 8 bases and J gave up 4 bases, with 17 bases separating them. Germline loops: CDR1 LNHDA, CDR2 SQIVND (reference sequence).

V and J are TRBV19 and TRBJ2-5; D may be TRBD1 (6 bases). This receptor was obtained from a woman younger than 35 with stable Graves' hyperthyroidism. The specimen was peripheral blood. DNA for the CDR3: TGTGCCAGTTCAGATGGGGGACATAGAGAGACCCAGTACTTC. The encoded protein is CASSDGGHRETQYF. Full variable domain (rest looked up from reference TRBV19 and TRBJ2-5): DGGITQSPKYLFRKEGQNVTLSCEQNLNHDAMYWYRQDPGQGLRLIYYSQIVNDFQKGDIAEGYSVSREKKESFPLTVTSAQKNPTAFYLCASSDGGHRETQYFGPGTRLLVL.